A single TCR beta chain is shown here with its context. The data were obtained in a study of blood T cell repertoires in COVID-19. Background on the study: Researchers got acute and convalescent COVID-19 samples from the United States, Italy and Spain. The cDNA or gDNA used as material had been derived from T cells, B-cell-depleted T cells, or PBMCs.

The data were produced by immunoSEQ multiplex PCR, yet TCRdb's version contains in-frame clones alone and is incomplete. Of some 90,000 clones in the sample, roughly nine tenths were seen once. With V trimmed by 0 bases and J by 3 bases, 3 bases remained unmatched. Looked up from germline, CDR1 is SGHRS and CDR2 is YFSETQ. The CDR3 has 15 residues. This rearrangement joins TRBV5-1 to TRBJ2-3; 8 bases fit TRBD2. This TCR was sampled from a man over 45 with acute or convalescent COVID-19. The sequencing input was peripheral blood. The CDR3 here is CASSLGPSGTDTQYF. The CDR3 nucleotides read TGCGCCAGCAGCTTGGGGCCTAGCGGGACAGATACGCAGTATTTT.